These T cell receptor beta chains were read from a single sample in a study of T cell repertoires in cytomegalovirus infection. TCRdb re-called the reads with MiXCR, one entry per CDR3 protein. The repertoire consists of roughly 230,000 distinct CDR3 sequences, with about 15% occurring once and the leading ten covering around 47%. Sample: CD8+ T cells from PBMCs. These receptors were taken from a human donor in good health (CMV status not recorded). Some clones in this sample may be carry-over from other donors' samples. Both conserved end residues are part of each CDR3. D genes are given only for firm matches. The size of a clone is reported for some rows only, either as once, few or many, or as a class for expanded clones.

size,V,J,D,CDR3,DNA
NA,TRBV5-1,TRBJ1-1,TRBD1,CASSRGTGGWNEAFF,TGCGCCAGCAGCCGCGGGACAGGGGGCTGGAATGAAGCTTTCTTT
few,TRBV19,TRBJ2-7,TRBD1,CATRDSDYGVYEQYF,TGTGCCACCCGGGACAGCGACTATGGGGTCTACGAGCAGTACTTC
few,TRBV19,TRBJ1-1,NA,CASSIDPGKGPNTEAFF,TGTGCCAGTAGTATAGATCCGGGGAAGGGCCCGAACACTGAAGCTTTCTTT
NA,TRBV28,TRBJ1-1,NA,CANSPYFEENTEAFF,TGTGCCAACAGTCCGTACTTTGAGGAAAACACTGAAGCTTTCTTT
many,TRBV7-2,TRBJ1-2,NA,CASSLAGDGVDGYTF,TGTGCCAGCAGCTTGGCCGGAGACGGGGTTGATGGCTACACCTTC
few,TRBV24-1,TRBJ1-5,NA,CATSDPASNQPQHF,TGTGCCACCAGTGACCCGGCGAGCAATCAGCCCCAGCATTTT
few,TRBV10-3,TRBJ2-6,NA,CATRTPFNSGANVLTF,TGTGCCACGCGGACACCGTTTAACTCTGGGGCCAACGTCCTGACTTTC
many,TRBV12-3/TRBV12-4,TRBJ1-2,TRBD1,CASSKFRDSTNYGYTF,TGTGCCAGCAGCAAATTCCGGGACAGCACTAACTATGGCTACACCTTC
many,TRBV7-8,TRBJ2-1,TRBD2,CASSPELAVYNEQFF,TGTGCCAGCAGCCCCGAACTAGCGGTATACAATGAGCAGTTCTTC
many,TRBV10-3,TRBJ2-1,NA,CAISEPEVYNEQFF,TGTGCCATCAGTGAACCCGAGGTGTACAATGAGCAGTTCTTC
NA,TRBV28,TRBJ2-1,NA,CASSVIAEPYNEQFF,TGTGCCAGCAGTGTTATAGCGGAACCATACAATGAGCAGTTCTTC
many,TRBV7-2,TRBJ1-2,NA,CASSLGTGPLGPYGYTF,TGTGCCAGCAGCTTAGGGACCGGGCCTCTAGGCCCATATGGCTACACCTTC
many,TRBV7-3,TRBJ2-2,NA,CASSLFTTGMNTGELFF,TGTGCCAGCAGCTTATTCACCACAGGGATGAACACCGGGGAGCTGTTTTTT
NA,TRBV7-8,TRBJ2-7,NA,CASTSGRFEQYF,TGTGCCAGCACCTCGGGGCGGTTCGAGCAGTACTTC
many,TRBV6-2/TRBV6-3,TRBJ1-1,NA,CASSYPRPNTEAFF,TGTGCCAGCAGTTACCCCAGACCTAACACTGAAGCTTTCTTT
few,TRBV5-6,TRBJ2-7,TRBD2,CASSFYLAGAISYEQYF,TGTGCCAGCAGCTTTTACCTAGCGGGGGCCATCTCCTACGAGCAGTACTTC
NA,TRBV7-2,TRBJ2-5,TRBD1,CASSGDATGWDQETQYF,TGTGCCAGCAGCGGGGACGCGACAGGGTGGGACCAAGAGACCCAGTACTTC
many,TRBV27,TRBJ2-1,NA,CASSFQSGGEQFF,TGTGCCAGCAGTTTCCAGTCGGGTGGGGAGCAGTTCTTC
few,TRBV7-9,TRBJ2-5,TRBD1,CASSRQGRGETQYF,TGTGCCAGCAGCAGACAGGGGCGAGGGGAGACCCAGTACTTC
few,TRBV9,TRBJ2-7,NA,CASSVAQDAYEQYF,TGTGCCAGCAGCGTAGCTCAGGACGCCTACGAGCAGTACTTC
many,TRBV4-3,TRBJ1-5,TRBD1,CASSQDLEGAGQPQHF,TGCGCCAGCAGCCAAGATCTAGAGGGGGCAGGTCAGCCCCAGCATTTT
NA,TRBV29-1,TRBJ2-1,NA,CSAISTGHTYNEQFF,TGCAGCGCAATCAGTACGGGACATACGTACAATGAGCAGTTCTTC
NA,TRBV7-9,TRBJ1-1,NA,CASSLARGGGGNTEAFF,TGTGCCAGCAGCTTAGCGCGGGGGGGCGGAGGGAACACTGAAGCTTTCTTT
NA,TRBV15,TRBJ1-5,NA,CATSGDRTPGPGQPQHF,TGTGCCACCAGCGGAGATCGGACCCCAGGGCCTGGTCAGCCCCAGCATTTT
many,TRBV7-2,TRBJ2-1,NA,CASSPPPGRDLHNEQFF,TGTGCCAGCAGCCCCCCCCCCGGCCGGGACCTTCACAATGAGCAGTTCTTC
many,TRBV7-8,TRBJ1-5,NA,CASSSTPGPLGNQPQHF,TGTGCCAGCAGTTCGACCCCGGGACCGCTTGGAAATCAGCCCCAGCATTTT
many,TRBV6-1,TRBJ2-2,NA,CASSRVQGNTGELFF,TGTGCCAGCAGCCGCGTACAGGGGAACACCGGGGAGCTGTTTTTT
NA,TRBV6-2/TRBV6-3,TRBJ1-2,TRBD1,CASRWDSANYGYTF,TGTGCCAGCAGATGGGACAGCGCTAACTATGGCTACACCTTC
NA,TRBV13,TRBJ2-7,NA,CASSLAGRSVREQYF,TGTGCCAGCAGCTTAGCGGGGAGGAGCGTCCGCGAGCAGTACTTC
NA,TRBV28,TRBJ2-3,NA,CASSLSRYTQYF,TGTGCCAGCAGTTTGTCGCGGTATACGCAGTATTTT
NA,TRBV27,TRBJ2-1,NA,CASSSDTNNEQFF,TGTGCCAGCAGTTCGGACACGAACAATGAGCAGTTCTTC
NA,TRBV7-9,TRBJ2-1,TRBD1,CASSGRQGPDNEQFF,TGTGCCAGCAGCGGACGACAGGGGCCTGACAATGAGCAGTTCTTC
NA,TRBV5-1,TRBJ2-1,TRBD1,CASSLDPTGTDSSRGYNEQFF,TGCGCCAGCAGCTTGGACCCGACAGGGACGGACTCAAGTCGCGGGTACAATGAGCAGTTCTTC
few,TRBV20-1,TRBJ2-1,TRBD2,CSARDLRGAPSSYNEQFF,TGCAGTGCTAGAGATTTGCGGGGGGCACCGAGCTCCTACAATGAGCAGTTCTTC
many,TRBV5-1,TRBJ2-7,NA,CASSSKQEESSYEQYF,TGCGCCAGCAGCTCCAAACAGGAGGAGAGCTCCTACGAGCAGTACTTC
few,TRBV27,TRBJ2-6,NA,CASRLTASGANVLTF,TGTGCCAGCAGACTAACAGCCTCTGGGGCCAACGTCCTGACTTTC
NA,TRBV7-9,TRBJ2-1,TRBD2,CASSGGVPSYNEQFF,TGTGCCAGCAGCGGGGGGGTCCCCTCCTACAATGAGCAGTTCTTC
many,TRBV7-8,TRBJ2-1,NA,CASSLGGGPNYNEQFF,TGTGCCAGCAGCCTAGGAGGGGGACCTAACTACAATGAGCAGTTCTTC
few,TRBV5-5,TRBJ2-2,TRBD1,CASSLRPDMTGANTGELFF,TGTGCCAGCAGCTTGCGGCCCGATATGACAGGGGCGAACACCGGGGAGCTGTTTTTT
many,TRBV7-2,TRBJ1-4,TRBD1,CASSLKFAFRGTGLKLFF,TGTGCCAGCAGCTTAAAATTCGCATTTCGGGGGACAGGGCTAAAACTGTTTTTT
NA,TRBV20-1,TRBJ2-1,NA,CSAGEAVIYNEQFF,TGCAGTGCCGGGGAGGCGGTAATCTACAATGAGCAGTTCTTC
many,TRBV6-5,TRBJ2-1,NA,CATDDRNEQFF,TGTGCCACCGACGACAGGAATGAGCAGTTCTTC
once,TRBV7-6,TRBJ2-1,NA,CASTLVPRTPYNEQFF,TGTGCCAGCACCTTAGTTCCCAGGACGCCTTACAATGAGCAGTTCTTC
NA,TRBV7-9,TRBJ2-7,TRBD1,CASSSSPGTGGIPYEQYF,TGTGCCAGCAGCTCCTCCCCCGGAACAGGGGGCATCCCCTACGAGCAGTACTTC
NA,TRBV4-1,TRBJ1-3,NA,CASSQGQELGNTIYF,TGCGCCAGCAGCCAAGGACAGGAGCTTGGAAACACCATATATTTT
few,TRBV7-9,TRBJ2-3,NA,CASGGTLDTQYF,TGTGCCAGCGGTGGGACACTAGATACGCAGTATTTT
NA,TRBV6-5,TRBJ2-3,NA,CASSYRPGTITDTQYF,TGTGCCAGCAGTTATCGTCCCGGGACAATCACAGATACGCAGTATTTT
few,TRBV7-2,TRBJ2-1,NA,CASSLVLGSYNEQFF,TGTGCCAGCAGCTTAGTTCTGGGTTCCTACAATGAGCAGTTCTTC
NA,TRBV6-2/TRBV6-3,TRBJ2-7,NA,CASSGSGDEQYF,TGTGCCAGCAGTGGTTCGGGGGACGAGCAGTACTTC
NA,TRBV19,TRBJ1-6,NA,CASTQSLSYNSPLHF,TGTGCCAGTACCCAAAGCCTCTCCTATAATTCACCCCTCCACTTT
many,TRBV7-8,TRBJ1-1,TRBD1,CASSRWGTGGSTEAFF,TGTGCCAGCAGCCGATGGGGGACAGGGGGTAGCACTGAAGCTTTCTTT
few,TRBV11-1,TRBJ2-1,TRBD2,CASSPLAGGLAEQFF,TGTGCCAGCAGCCCGTTAGCGGGGGGGCTGGCTGAGCAGTTCTTC